These 4 T cell receptor beta chains originate from one sample sequenced in a study of PD-1 blockade in mismatch repair-deficient tumors. The method was immunoSEQ multiplex PCR; TCRdb's version includes in-frame clones alone and lacks a portion of them. Here the sample spans 30,000 to 45,000 clones, approximately 80% being singletons. Sequences were derived from PBMCs, sampled about 40 weeks after starting pembrolizumab. Every receptor here comes from an adult with mismatch repair-deficient cancer.

This chain connects TRBV18 to TRBJ2-1; D remains ambiguous. Germline CDR1 is KGHSH and CDR2 is LQKENI. V was clipped by 4 bases and J by 0 bases, with 10 bases between them. This CDR3 has 15 residues. The CDR3 here is CASSLGGSSYNEQFF. CDR3 sequence (DNA): TGTGCCAGCTCACTCGGCGGTAGCTCCTACAATGAGCAGTTCTTC.

CDR3 DNA sequence: TGTGCCAGCAGAGGTACCGGGACAGGGATCTACGAGCAGTACTTC. Protein product: CASRGTGTGIYEQYF. The chain employs TRBV28 and TRBJ2-5; 9 positions match TRBD1. The J call may be incorrect, as the DNA end agrees better with TRBJ2-7. Germline V lookup: CDR1 MDHEN, CDR2 SYDVKM. The CDR3 is 15 residues long.

CDR3 bases: TGCGCCAGCAGCCAAGGTGTCAGGGCGTTAGAGCAGTTCTTC. Translation: CASSQGVRALEQFF. The gene calls are TRBV4-1 and TRBJ2-1; weak D call: TRBD1 (5 bases). Germline-derived CDR1 and CDR2 are MGHRA and YSYEKL. CDR3 length: 14 amino acids. V was shortened by 1 base and J by 10 bases, with 14 bases between the two germline ends.

The CDR3 is CASSQPHAGNTIYF. The CDR3 coding sequence is TGTGCCAGCAGTCAACCCCACGCGGGAAACACCATATATTTT. The chain recombines TRBV6-6 with TRBJ1-3; D remains ambiguous. CDR3 size: 14 residues. V was shortened by 5 bases and J by 4 bases, with 12 bases between the two germline ends. CDR1 and CDR2 from the germline V gene are MNHNY and SVGAGI (reference sequence).